This T cell receptor beta chain was profiled in a study of blood T cell repertoires in COVID-19. Turning to the study itself: The United States, Italy and Spain provided the acute and convalescent COVID-19 samples. PBMCs, B-cell-depleted T cells, or T cells were the source of the cDNA or gDNA that made up the material.

In the original processing: Reference gene primers were amplified, and this amplification served to estimate nucleated cell counts. Profiled with immunoSEQ multiplex PCR; TCRdb holds only in-frame clones, not every one. The V and J calls and the clone size are those of that table, but D and trimming were determined from the DNA. The sample records 70,000 to 80,000 clones, 65% to 90% being singletons. V gave up 5 bases and J gave up 5 bases; unmatched junction bases: 9. Germline V CDR1 and CDR2: LNHDA, SQIVND (reference sequence). This CDR3 is built from 14 residues. V and J are TRBV19 and TRBJ2-7; 7 bases align to TRBD1. The sequenced sample was peripheral blood. This clonotype was sampled from a man older than 75 with acute or convalescent COVID-19. The CDR3 nucleotides read TGTGCCAGTAGTTCGACAAACAGGGGCCACGAGCAGTACTTC. This codes for CASSSTNRGHEQYF. The variable domain in full, completed from reference TRBV19 and TRBJ2-7, reads DGGITQSPKYLFRKEGQNVTLSCEQNLNHDAMYWYRQDPGQGLRLIYYSQIVNDFQKGDIAEGYSVSREKKESFPLTVTSAQKNPTAFYLCASSSTNRGHEQYFGPGTRLTVT.